The TCR beta chain under discussion was sequenced for a study of somatic mutations in cytotoxic T cells in rheumatoid arthritis. With 1 base removed from V and 0 bases from J, the gap between germline ends came to 23 bases. CDR1 and CDR2 from the germline V gene are LNHNV and YYDKDF (reference sequence). The CDR3 consists of 20 residues. Profiled with immunoSEQ multiplex PCR; TCRdb holds only in-frame clones, not every one. Of 15,000 or so clones listed, approximately 80% are singletons. This clone was seen only once. This TCR came from an adult with rheumatoid arthritis. The rearrangement joins TRBV15 to TRBJ2-3; D is unclear. Sequencing input: CD8+ T cells sorted from blood. As DNA, the CDR3 is TGTGCCACCAGCAGAGTTCCACCCTTAGGGCGGAGTGCTAGCACAGATACGCAGTATTTT. Translating it yields CATSRVPPLGRSASTDTQYF.